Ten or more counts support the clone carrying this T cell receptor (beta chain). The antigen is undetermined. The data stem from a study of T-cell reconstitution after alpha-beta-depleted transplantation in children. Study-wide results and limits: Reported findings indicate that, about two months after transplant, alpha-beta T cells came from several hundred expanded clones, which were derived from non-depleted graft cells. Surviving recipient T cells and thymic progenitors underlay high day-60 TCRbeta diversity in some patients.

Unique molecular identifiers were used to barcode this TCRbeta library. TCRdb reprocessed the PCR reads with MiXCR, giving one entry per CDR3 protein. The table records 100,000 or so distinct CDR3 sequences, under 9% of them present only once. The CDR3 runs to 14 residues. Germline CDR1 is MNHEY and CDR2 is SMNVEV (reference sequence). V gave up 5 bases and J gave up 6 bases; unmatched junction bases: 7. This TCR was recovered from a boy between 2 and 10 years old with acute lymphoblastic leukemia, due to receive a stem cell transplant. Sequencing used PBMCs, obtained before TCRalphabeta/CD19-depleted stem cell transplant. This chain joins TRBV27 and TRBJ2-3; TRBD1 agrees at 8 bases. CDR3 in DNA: TGTGCCAGCAGTCGTCGACAGGGGAGGGATACGCAGTATTTT. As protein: CASSRRQGRDTQYF.